This TCR beta chain was found in a study of blood T cell repertoires in COVID-19. Clones were read by immunoSEQ multiplex PCR, and TCRdb kept only the in-frame ones, dropping some. This table has tens of thousands of clones, roughly 89% appearing once. This TCR came from a man younger than 45 with acute or convalescent COVID-19. The sequenced sample was peripheral blood.

In DNA, the CDR3 is TGTGCCAGCAGTTACTCCCGGGGGATCGGGGAGACCCAGTACTTC. As protein: CASSYSRGIGETQYF. The chain is built from TRBV6-5 and TRBJ2-5, with D maybe TRBD2 (6 bases). The CDR3 loop spans 15 amino acids. Trimming left V 0 bases short and J 5 bases short, with 13 bases between. Germline loops: CDR1 MNHEY, CDR2 SVGAGI.